Listed here is a single TCR beta chain. J gave up 9 bases and V 7 bases, and 5 bases lay outside the gene matches. CDR1 is SNHLY, CDR2 FYNNEI, per germline. The CDR3 spans 12 residues. The data stem from a study of PD-L1 blockade in urothelial cancer. As for the study in general: About 85% of the 29 patients were men whose urothelial cancer was bladder-origin. At 6 weeks and at 3 weeks (second dose) after treatment start, blood was analyzed. When blood samples were assessed, the median T cell count was around 140,000.

The time point: peripheral blood 6 weeks after treatment start. Clones were sequenced by immunoSEQ multiplex PCR, and TCRdb holds only the in-frame ones, with some missing. The table has tens of thousands of clones, approximately 81% seen once. The gene calls are TRBV2 and TRBJ1-4; 7 positions match TRBD1. This TCR came from a man between 65 and 80 years old with urothelial cancer. The starting material was PBMCs, obtained around atezolizumab (anti-PD-L1) treatment. CDR3 sequence (DNA): TGTGCCAGCAAGGTGACAGGGCAAAAACTGTTTTTT. It codes for CASKVTGQKLFF. Full variable domain (missing parts from reference TRBV2 and TRBJ1-4): EPEVTQTPSHQVTQMGQEVILRCVPISNHLYFYWYRQILGQKVEFLVSFYNNEISEKSEIFDDQFSVERPDGSNFTLKIRSTKLEDSAMYFCASKVTGQKLFFGSGTQLSVL.